The clone carrying this T cell receptor beta chain has only a few counts. Its antigen remains unidentified. One entry per CDR3 protein, called by TCRdb with MiXCR from the 5' RACE reads. The repertoire has fewer than 300,000 distinct CDR3 sequences, roughly 17% of them found once; the top ten carry approximately 22%. This record comes from a study of T-cell memory formation after mild COVID-19. Study observations and caveats: The CD4+ clones that contracted clustered mainly within CM and EM, and the CD8+ clones concentrated in EMRA. Day 15 to 85 contracting clones showed balanced CD4/CD8; later expanders leaned CD4+. The appearance of some responding clones in pre-infection memory suggested that cross-reactive memory joined.

Losses at the gene ends were 6 bases for V and 1 base for J; bases not matched to a gene: 6. Germline CDR1 and CDR2: DFQATT and SNEGSKA (reference sequence). The CDR3 runs to 14 residues. Specimen: PBMCs or a T cell subset sorted from them (not recorded which). V gene TRBV20-1 combines with J gene TRBJ2-3; TRBD1 matches at 8 bases. This clonotype was obtained from a young man who had mild COVID-19 (a few samples of this study predate the infection). Cell type and time point are not known. CDR3 amino acids: CSARQGTGTDTQYF. CDR3 coding DNA: TGCAGTGCCCGACAGGGGACAGGCACAGATACGCAGTATTTT.